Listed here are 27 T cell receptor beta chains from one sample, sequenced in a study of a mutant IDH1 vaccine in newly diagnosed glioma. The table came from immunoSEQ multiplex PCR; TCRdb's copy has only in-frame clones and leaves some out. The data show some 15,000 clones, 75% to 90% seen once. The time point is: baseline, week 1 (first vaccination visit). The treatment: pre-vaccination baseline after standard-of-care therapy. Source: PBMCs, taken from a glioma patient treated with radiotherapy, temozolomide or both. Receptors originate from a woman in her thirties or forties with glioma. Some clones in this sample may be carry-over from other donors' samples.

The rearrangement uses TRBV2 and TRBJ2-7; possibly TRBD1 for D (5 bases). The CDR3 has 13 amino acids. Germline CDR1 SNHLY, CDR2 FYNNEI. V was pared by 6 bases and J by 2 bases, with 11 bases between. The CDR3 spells CASRGQTAYEQYF. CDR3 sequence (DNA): TGTGCCAGCAGGGGCCAGACAGCCTACGAGCAGTACTTC.

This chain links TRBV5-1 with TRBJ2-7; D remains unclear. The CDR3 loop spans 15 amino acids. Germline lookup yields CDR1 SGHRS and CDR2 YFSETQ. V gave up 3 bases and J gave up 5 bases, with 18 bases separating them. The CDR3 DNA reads TGCGCCAGCAGCTCGAAGGTCGCTCTTCCCCACGAGCAGTACTTC. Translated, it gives CASSSKVALPHEQYF. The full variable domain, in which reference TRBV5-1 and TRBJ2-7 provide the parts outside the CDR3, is KAGVTQTPRYLIKTRGQQVTLSCSPISGHRSVSWYQQTPGQGLQFLFEYFSETQRNKGNFPGRFSGRQFSNSRSEMNVSTLELGDSALYLCASSSKVALPHEQYFGPGTRLTVT.

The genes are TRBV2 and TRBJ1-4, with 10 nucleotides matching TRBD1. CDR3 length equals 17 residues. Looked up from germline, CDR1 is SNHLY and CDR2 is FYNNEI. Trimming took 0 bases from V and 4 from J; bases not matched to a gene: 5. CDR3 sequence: CASSEALRTGGNEKLFF. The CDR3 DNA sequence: TGTGCCAGCAGTGAAGCGCTTCGGACAGGGGGTAATGAAAAACTGTTTTTT.

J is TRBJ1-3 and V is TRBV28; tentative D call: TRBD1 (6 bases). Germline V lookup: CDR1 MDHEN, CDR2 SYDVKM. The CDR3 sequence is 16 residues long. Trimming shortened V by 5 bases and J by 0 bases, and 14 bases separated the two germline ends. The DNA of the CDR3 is TGTGCCAGCAGTAACCGGGACACATACTCTGGAAACACCATATATTTT. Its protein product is CASSNRDTYSGNTIYF.

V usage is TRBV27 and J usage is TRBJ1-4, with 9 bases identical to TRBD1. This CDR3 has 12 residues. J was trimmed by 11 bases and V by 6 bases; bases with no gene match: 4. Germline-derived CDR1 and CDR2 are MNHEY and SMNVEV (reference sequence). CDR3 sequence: CASSQTGGKLFF. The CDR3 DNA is TGTGCCAGCAGCCAGACAGGGGGGAAACTGTTTTTT.

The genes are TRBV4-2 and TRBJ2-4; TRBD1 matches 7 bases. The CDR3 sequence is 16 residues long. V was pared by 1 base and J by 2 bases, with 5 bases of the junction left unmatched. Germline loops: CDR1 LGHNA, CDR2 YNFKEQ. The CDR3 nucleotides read TGTGCCAGCAGCCAAGTTGACAGGGTGTCCAAAAACATTCAGTACTTC. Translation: CASSQVDRVSKNIQYF.

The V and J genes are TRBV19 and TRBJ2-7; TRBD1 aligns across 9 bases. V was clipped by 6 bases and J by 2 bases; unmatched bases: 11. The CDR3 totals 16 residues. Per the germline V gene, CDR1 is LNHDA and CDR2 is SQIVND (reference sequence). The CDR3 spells CASSPAGTGPTYEQYF. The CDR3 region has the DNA TGTGCCAGTAGCCCCGCCGGGACAGGGCCCACCTACGAGCAGTACTTC.

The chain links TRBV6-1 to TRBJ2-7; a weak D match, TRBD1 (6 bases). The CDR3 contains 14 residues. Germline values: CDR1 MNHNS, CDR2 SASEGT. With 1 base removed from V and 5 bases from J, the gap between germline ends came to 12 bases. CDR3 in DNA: TGTGCCAGCAGTGAAGTGGGCAGGGGAGACGAGCAGTACTTC. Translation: CASSEVGRGDEQYF.

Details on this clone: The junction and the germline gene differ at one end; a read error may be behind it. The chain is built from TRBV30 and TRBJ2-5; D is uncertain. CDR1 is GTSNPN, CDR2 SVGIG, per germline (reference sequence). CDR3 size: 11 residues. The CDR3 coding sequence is TGTGACTGGAGTGCCCAAGAGACCCAGTACTTC. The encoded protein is CDWSAQETQYF.

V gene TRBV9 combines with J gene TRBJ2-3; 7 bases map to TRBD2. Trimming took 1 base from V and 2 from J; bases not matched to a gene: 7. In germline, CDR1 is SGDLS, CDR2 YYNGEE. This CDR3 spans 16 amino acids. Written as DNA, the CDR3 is TGTGCCAGCAGCGTAAGGGGAGGGCCTATCACAGATACGCAGTATTTT. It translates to CASSVRGGPITDTQYF.

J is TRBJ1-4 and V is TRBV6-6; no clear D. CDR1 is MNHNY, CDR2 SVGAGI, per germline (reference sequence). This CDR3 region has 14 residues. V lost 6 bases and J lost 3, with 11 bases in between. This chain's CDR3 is CASSRKGANEKLFF. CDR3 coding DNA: TGTGCCAGCAGCCGCAAGGGCGCTAATGAAAAACTGTTTTTT.

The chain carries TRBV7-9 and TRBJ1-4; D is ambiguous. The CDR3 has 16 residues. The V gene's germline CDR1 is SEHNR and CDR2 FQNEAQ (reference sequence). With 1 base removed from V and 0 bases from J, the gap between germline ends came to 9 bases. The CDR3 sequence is CASSLGAPSTNEKLFF. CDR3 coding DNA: TGTGCCAGCAGCTTAGGGGCGCCCTCAACTAATGAAAAACTGTTTTTT.

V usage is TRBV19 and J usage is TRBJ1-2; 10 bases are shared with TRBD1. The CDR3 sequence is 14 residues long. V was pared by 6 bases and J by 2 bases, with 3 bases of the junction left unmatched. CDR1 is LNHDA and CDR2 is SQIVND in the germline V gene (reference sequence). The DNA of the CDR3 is TGTGCCAGTAGGAGGACAGGGGGAAACTATGGCTACACCTTC. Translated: CASRRTGGNYGYTF.

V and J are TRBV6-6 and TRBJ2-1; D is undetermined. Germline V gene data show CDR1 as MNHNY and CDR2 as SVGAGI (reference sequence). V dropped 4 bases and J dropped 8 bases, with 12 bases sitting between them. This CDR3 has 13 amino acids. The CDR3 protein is CASSLTPTDEQFF. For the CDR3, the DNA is TGTGCCAGCAGTTTGACCCCCACCGATGAGCAGTTCTTC.

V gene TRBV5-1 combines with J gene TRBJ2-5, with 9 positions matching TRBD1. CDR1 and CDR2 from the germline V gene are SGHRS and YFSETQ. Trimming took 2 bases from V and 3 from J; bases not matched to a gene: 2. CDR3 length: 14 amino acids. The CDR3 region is CASSFRTGEETQYF. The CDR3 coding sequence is TGCGCCAGCAGCTTCAGGACAGGGGAAGAGACCCAGTACTTC.

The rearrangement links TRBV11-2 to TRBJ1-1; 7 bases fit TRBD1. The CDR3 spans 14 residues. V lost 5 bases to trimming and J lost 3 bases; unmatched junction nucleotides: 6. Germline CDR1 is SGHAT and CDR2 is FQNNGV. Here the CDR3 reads CASSLAGTDTEAFF. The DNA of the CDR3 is TGTGCCAGCAGCCTAGCCGGGACAGACACTGAAGCTTTCTTT.

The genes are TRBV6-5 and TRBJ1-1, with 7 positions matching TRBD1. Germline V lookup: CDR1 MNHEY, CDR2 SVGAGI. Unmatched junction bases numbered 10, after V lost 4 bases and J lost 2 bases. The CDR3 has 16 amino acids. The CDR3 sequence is CASSLSEGQKNTEAFF. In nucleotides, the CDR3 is TGTGCCAGCAGTTTATCCGAGGGACAGAAAAACACTGAAGCTTTCTTT.

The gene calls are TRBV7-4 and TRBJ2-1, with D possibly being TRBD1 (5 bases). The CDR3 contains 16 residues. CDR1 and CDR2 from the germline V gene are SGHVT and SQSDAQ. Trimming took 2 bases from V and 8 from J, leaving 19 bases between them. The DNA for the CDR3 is TGTGCCAGCAGCTTAAGGGGCAGTTTAATAGGCGATGAGCAGTTCTTC. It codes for CASSLRGSLIGDEQFF.

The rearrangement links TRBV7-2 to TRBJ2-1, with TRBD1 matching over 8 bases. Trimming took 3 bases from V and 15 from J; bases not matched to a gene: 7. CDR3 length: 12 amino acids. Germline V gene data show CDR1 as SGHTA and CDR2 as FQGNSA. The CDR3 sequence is CASSFGQGQAFF. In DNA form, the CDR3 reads TGTGCCAGCAGCTTCGGACAGGGTCAAGCGTTCTTC.

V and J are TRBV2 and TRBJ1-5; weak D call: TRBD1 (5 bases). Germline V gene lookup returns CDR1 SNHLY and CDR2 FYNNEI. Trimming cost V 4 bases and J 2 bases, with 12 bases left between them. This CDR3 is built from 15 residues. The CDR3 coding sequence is TGTGCCAGCAGTGCCCAGGGTGTACGCAATCAGCCCCAGCATTTT. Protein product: CASSAQGVRNQPQHF.

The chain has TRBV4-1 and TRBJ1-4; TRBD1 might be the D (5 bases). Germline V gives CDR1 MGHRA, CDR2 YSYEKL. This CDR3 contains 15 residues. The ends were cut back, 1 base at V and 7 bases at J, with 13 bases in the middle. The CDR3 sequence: CASSQGGTWSEKLFF. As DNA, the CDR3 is TGCGCCAGCAGCCAAGGAGGGACCTGGAGTGAAAAACTGTTTTTT.

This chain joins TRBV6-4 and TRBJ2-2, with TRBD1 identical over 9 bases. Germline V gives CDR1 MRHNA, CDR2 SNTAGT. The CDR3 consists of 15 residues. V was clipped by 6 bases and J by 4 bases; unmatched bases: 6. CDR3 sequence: CASRPDRGITGELFF. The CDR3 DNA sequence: TGTGCCAGCAGACCGGACAGGGGTATCACCGGGGAGCTGTTTTTT.

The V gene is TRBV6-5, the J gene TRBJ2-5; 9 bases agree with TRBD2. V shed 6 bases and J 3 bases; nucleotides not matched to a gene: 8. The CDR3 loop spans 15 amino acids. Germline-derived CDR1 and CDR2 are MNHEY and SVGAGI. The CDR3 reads CASSSPRLAEETQYF. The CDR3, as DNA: TGTGCCAGCAGCAGTCCTCGACTAGCGGAAGAGACCCAGTACTTC.

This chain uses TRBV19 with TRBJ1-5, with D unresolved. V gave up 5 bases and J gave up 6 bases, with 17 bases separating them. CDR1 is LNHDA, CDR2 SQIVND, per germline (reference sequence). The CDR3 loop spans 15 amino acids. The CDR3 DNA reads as TGTGCCAGTAGTGAGGATCGACTGTACTCTCAGCCCCAGCATTTT. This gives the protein CASSEDRLYSQPQHF.

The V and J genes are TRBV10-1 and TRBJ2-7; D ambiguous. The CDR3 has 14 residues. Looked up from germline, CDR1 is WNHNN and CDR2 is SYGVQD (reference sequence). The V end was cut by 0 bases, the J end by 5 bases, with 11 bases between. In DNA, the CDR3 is TGCGCCAGCAGTGAGTCAGATCCGAGGAACGAGCAGTACTTC. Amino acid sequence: CASSESDPRNEQYF.

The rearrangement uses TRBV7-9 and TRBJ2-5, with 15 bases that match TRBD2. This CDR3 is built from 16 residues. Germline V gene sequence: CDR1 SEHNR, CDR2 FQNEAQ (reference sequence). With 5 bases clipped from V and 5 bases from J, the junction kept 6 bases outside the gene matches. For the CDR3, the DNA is TGTGCCAGCAGCGGGACTAGCGGGAGGTCCTGGGAGACCCAGTACTTC. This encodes CASSGTSGRSWETQYF.

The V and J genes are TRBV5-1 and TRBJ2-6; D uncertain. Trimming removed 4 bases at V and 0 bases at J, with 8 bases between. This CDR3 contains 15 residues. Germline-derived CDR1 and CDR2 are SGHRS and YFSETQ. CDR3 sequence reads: CASSPESSGANVLTF. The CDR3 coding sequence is TGCGCCAGCAGCCCCGAATCCTCTGGGGCCAACGTCCTGACTTTC.